A selection of T cell receptor beta chains follows, all from one sample in a study of post-analysis software for immune sequencing data. TCRdb reprocessed the PCR reads via MiXCR and lists one record per CDR3 protein. The sample contains 500,000 to 600,000 distinct CDR3 sequences, roughly two fifths of which appear only once. The source material was blood. These receptors originate from a girl aged 10-17 years with multiple sclerosis. Each CDR3 is given with its conserved first and last residue. Fields, in order: V gene, J gene, D gene, clone size, CDR3 DNA, CDR3 protein. D genes are given only for firm matches. A clone size is listed for some rows: how often the clone was seen (once, few, many), or a class if it is expanded.

V gene: TRBV12-3/TRBV12-4; J gene: TRBJ2-7; D gene: -; clone size: -; CDR3 DNA: TGTGCCAGCAGTTTAGGTGCCAGGCGGTACGAGCAGTACTTC; CDR3 protein: CASSLGARRYEQYF
V gene: TRBV4-1; J gene: TRBJ1-5; D gene: -; clone size: few; CDR3 DNA: TGCGCCAGCAGCCGGCCGGTCGATAGCAATCAGCCCCAGCATTTT; CDR3 protein: CASSRPVDSNQPQHF
V gene: TRBV20-1; J gene: TRBJ2-7; D gene: TRBD2; clone size: -; CDR3 DNA: TGCAGTGCTCAACTTAGCGGGAGCTACGAGCAGTACTTC; CDR3 protein: CSAQLSGSYEQYF
V gene: TRBV7-9; J gene: TRBJ1-5; D gene: -; clone size: -; CDR3 DNA: TGTGCCAGCAGCCCCATTGGGGAAGGCAATCAGCCCCAGCATTTT; CDR3 protein: CASSPIGEGNQPQHF
V gene: TRBV4-1; J gene: TRBJ1-1; D gene: TRBD1; clone size: few; CDR3 DNA: TGCGCCAGCAGCCAAGACCGGACAGGGGGCACTGAAGCTTTCTTT; CDR3 protein: CASSQDRTGGTEAFF
V gene: TRBV5-1; J gene: TRBJ2-7; D gene: TRBD1; clone size: few; CDR3 DNA: TGCGCCAGCAGTTACGACAGGGATTCCTACGAGCAGTACTTC; CDR3 protein: CASSYDRDSYEQYF
V gene: TRBV6-5; J gene: TRBJ2-5; D gene: -; clone size: -; CDR3 DNA: TGTGCCAGCAGTTACGGGGCGGCCCAAGAGACCCAGTACTTC; CDR3 protein: CASSYGAAQETQYF
V gene: TRBV24-1; J gene: TRBJ2-3; D gene: -; clone size: few; CDR3 DNA: TGTGCCACCAGTGATTTGCGGGACAGCACAGATACGCAGTATTTT; CDR3 protein: CATSDLRDSTDTQYF
V gene: TRBV3-1; J gene: TRBJ1-6; D gene: -; clone size: few; CDR3 DNA: TGTGCCAGCAGCCAAGGGGGAACCTATAATTCACCCCTCCACTTT; CDR3 protein: CASSQGGTYNSPLHF
V gene: TRBV10-3; J gene: TRBJ2-7; D gene: -; clone size: few; CDR3 DNA: TGTGCCATCAGACCTACGGGGCTGTCCACCTACGAGCAGTACTTC; CDR3 protein: CAIRPTGLSTYEQYF
V gene: TRBV7-9; J gene: TRBJ2-3; D gene: -; clone size: -; CDR3 DNA: TGCGCCAGCAGCCCTGATGGTCTCACAGATACGCAGTATTTT; CDR3 protein: CASSPDGLTDTQYF
V gene: TRBV20-1; J gene: TRBJ1-2; D gene: -; clone size: -; CDR3 DNA: TGCAGTGCTAGGCTCGGACGGGACTATGGCTACACCTTC; CDR3 protein: CSARLGRDYGYTF
V gene: TRBV30; J gene: TRBJ2-7; D gene: -; clone size: -; CDR3 DNA: TGTGCCTGGAGTCATTTGTACGAGCAGTACTTC; CDR3 protein: CAWSHLYEQYF
V gene: TRBV10-3; J gene: TRBJ1-5; D gene: -; clone size: -; CDR3 DNA: TGTGCCAGCCGAGGGGAGGTCCGCAATCAGCCCCAGCATTTT; CDR3 protein: CASRGEVRNQPQHF
V gene: TRBV12-3/TRBV12-4; J gene: TRBJ2-3; D gene: TRBD2; clone size: -; CDR3 DNA: TGTGCCAGCAGTTCGGGGAGGGCTAGCGGGAGATACACAGATACGCAGTATTTT; CDR3 protein: CASSSGRASGRYTDTQYF
V gene: TRBV5-1; J gene: TRBJ2-1; D gene: TRBD2; clone size: -; CDR3 DNA: TGCGCCAGCAGCTTGGTCCTAGCGGGAGGGCCTCGGGACAATGAGCAGTTCTTC; CDR3 protein: CASSLVLAGGPRDNEQFF
V gene: TRBV6-5; J gene: TRBJ2-7; D gene: -; clone size: -; CDR3 DNA: TGTGCCAGCAGTTACTCGGGGGAGTTATACGAGCAGTACTTC; CDR3 protein: CASSYSGELYEQYF